Listed below are T cell receptor beta chains from one sample, sequenced in a study of cytotoxic CD8 clonotypes in ibrutinib-treated CLL. Only in-frame clones appear in the TCRdb table, and some are missing; sequencing was by immunoSEQ multiplex PCR. The table records some 130,000 clones, roughly 88% of them present only once. This sample comprised PBMCs, obtained after 24 months of ibrutinib treatment. The source of these receptors is a human donor with chronic lymphocytic leukemia. CDR3s include the opening cysteine and the closing phenylalanine or tryptophan. A D gene is named only where the DNA matches it firmly. Only part of the rows carry a size: once, few, many, or a class if the clone is expanded.

V gene	J gene	D gene	clone size	CDR3 DNA	CDR3 protein
TRBV28	TRBJ2-7	NA	NA	TGTGCCAGCAGAACCCATGGACAGGGAGGGTACGAGCAGTACTTC	CASRTHGQGGYEQYF
TRBV2	TRBJ2-1	TRBD2	NA	TGTGCCAGCAGTCCCCTGGCTAGCGGGAGCAATGAGCAGTTCTTC	CASSPLASGSNEQFF
TRBV28	TRBJ2-1	TRBD2	NA	TGTGCCAGCAGTTCATCTAGCGGGAGTTTCCACAATGAGCAGTTCTTC	CASSSSSGSFHNEQFF
TRBV9	TRBJ2-7	NA	NA	TGTGCCAGCAGCCGCGAAGGCGAGCAGTACTTC	CASSREGEQYF
TRBV4-1	TRBJ1-6	TRBD1	NA	TGCGCCAGCAGCCAGGGTCCCGGGACAGGGGTAAGGAATTCACCCCTCCACTTT	CASSQGPGTGVRNSPLHF
TRBV28	TRBJ2-7	TRBD2	NA	TGTGCCAGCAGTTCGCTAATGACTAGCGGGAGACCCAGCTCCTACGAGCAGTACTTC	CASSSLMTSGRPSSYEQYF
TRBV6-5	TRBJ1-3	NA	NA	TGTGCCAGCAGTTATAACTCTGGAAACACCATATATTTT	CASSYNSGNTIYF
TRBV6-4	TRBJ1-5	TRBD1	NA	TGTGCCAGCAGTGTGCAAGGGACAGTTTATAGCAATCAGCCCCAGCATTTT	CASSVQGTVYSNQPQHF
TRBV5-1	TRBJ2-7	TRBD2	NA	TGCGCCAGCAGCCCCGTGGGTAGCGGGATCGGGGAGCAGTACTTC	CASSPVGSGIGEQYF
TRBV7-2	TRBJ2-7	TRBD2	NA	TGTGCCAGCAGCTTAGTTTCGGCTAGCGGGGAGCCCTTATACGAGCAGTACTTC	CASSLVSASGEPLYEQYF
TRBV30	TRBJ2-5	NA	NA	TGTGCCTGGAGTGTCCGGGAGACCCAGTACTTC	CAWSVRETQYF
TRBV28	TRBJ2-7	TRBD2	NA	TGTGCCAGCAGTTCCGGACTAGCGGGGCCCTACGAGCAGTACTTC	CASSSGLAGPYEQYF
TRBV7-9	TRBJ2-5	NA	NA	TGTGCCAGCAGCTTAGGGGGGACGGGCTGGGAGACCCAGTACTTC	CASSLGGTGWETQYF
TRBV7-2	TRBJ2-7	TRBD2	NA	TGTGCCAGCAGCTTTACTAGCGGGGCCTACGAGCAGTACTTC	CASSFTSGAYEQYF
TRBV10-3	TRBJ1-5	NA	NA	TGTGCCATCAGTGAAGGGGATGGCAATCAGCCCCAGCATTTT	CAISEGDGNQPQHF
TRBV25-1	TRBJ2-6	NA	NA	TGTGCCAGCAGTGTGGGGAACGTCCTGACTTTC	CASSVGNVLTF
TRBV19	TRBJ1-5	TRBD1	few	TGTGCCAGTAGTGCCCTGGGACAGGGGGCGAGGCAGCCCCAGCATTTT	CASSALGQGARQPQHF
TRBV5-1	TRBJ2-1	NA	NA	TGCGCCAGCAGCTTGGGGTTTACCTGGAGGGGCAATGAGCAGTTCTTC	CASSLGFTWRGNEQFF
TRBV5-4	TRBJ1-1	TRBD1	NA	TGTGCCAGCAGCTACGACAGGGGTAGGGGCACTGAAGCTTTCTTT	CASSYDRGRGTEAFF
TRBV7-2	TRBJ1-3	NA	NA	TGTGCCAGCAGCTTACCGGGGGGCTCTGGAAACACCATATATTTT	CASSLPGGSGNTIYF
TRBV27	TRBJ2-7	TRBD2	NA	TGTGCCAGCAGTTTAGATGGGACTAGCGGACGATACGAGCAGTACTTC	CASSLDGTSGRYEQYF
TRBV15	TRBJ1-5	TRBD1	NA	TGTGCCACCAGCAGGGCGGGACAGGGTCAGCCCCAGCATTTT	CATSRAGQGQPQHF
TRBV4-2	TRBJ2-7	NA	NA	TGTGCCAGCAGCCAGACCGAACTCTACGAGCAGTACTTC	CASSQTELYEQYF
TRBV5-4	TRBJ1-2	NA	NA	TGTGCCAGCAGCAAGTCCGAGGGGCTGTCTCATGGCTACACCTTC	CASSKSEGLSHGYTF
TRBV4-1	TRBJ2-3	NA	NA	TGCGCCAGCAGCCAACGACCGGGGAGGGGGGCAGATACGCAGTATTTT	CASSQRPGRGADTQYF
TRBV11-1	TRBJ1-2	NA	NA	TGTGCCAGCTCCTTGGGGGCTGAAGCTAACTATGGCTACACCTTC	CASSLGAEANYGYTF